The rows below give T cell receptor beta chains drawn from one sample of a study of cytomegalovirus exposure and HLA in healthy donors. The protocol was immunoSEQ multiplex PCR, while the TCRdb copy is restricted to in-frame clones and leaves out a portion. Of fewer than 90,000 clones listed, roughly 94% are singletons. Sequencing was carried out using PBMCs. These receptors originate from a young woman in good health and CMV-seronegative. The CDR3 runs from the conserved cysteine through the conserved F or W. D genes are given only for firm matches. Some rows mark clone size as missing; the rest say once, few, many or name a class of expanded clone.

clone size: .; J gene: TRBJ2-3; CDR3 length: 16; V gene: TRBV19; D gene: .; CDR3 DNA: TGTGCCAGTGGAATACAGGGCGCCGGAATTTACGATACGCAGTATTTT; CDR3 protein: CASGIQGAGIYDTQYF
clone size: .; J gene: TRBJ2-3; CDR3 length: 18; V gene: TRBV2; D gene: TRBD2; CDR3 DNA: TGTGCCAGCAGTGACTTGCACCTGGGACTAGCCTCCACAGATACGCAGTATTTT; CDR3 protein: CASSDLHLGLASTDTQYF
clone size: .; J gene: TRBJ1-1; CDR3 length: 15; V gene: TRBV9; D gene: .; CDR3 DNA: TGTGCCAGCAGCGCCGTAAACGGGGTACTAACTGAAGCTTTCTTT; CDR3 protein: CASSAVNGVLTEAFF
clone size: .; J gene: TRBJ2-5; CDR3 length: 13; V gene: TRBV5-6; D gene: .; CDR3 DNA: TGTGCCAGCAGCTTGGCCAACGGAGAGACCCAGTACTTC; CDR3 protein: CASSLANGETQYF
clone size: few; J gene: TRBJ2-3; CDR3 length: 13; V gene: TRBV6-1; D gene: .; CDR3 DNA: TGTGCCAGCACCCGTGACTATCAGGATACGCAGTATTTT; CDR3 protein: CASTRDYQDTQYF
clone size: .; J gene: TRBJ2-7; CDR3 length: 17; V gene: TRBV12-5; D gene: TRBD1; CDR3 DNA: TGTGCTAGTGGTTTGGTGTTGGGGGGACAGGAACCCTACGAGCAGTACTTC; CDR3 protein: CASGLVLGGQEPYEQYF
clone size: .; J gene: TRBJ2-7; CDR3 length: 17; V gene: TRBV4-2; D gene: .; CDR3 DNA: TGTGCCAGCAGCCAAGGGGGAACAGGGCTGGTGACCTACGAGCAGTACTTC; CDR3 protein: CASSQGGTGLVTYEQYF
clone size: once; J gene: TRBJ2-1; CDR3 length: 15; V gene: TRBV11-3; D gene: .; CDR3 DNA: TGTGCCAGCAGCCCTAGAGGGAGTACCTACAATGAGCAGTTCTTC; CDR3 protein: CASSPRGSTYNEQFF
clone size: .; J gene: TRBJ2-5; CDR3 length: 13; V gene: TRBV7-8; D gene: .; CDR3 DNA: TGTGCCAGCAGCCAGGATAGGGGAGAGACCCAGTACTTC; CDR3 protein: CASSQDRGETQYF
clone size: .; J gene: TRBJ1-1; CDR3 length: 13; V gene: TRBV18; D gene: .; CDR3 DNA: TGTGCCAGCTCCACCAAGGGGATGTTGGAAGCTTTCTTT; CDR3 protein: CASSTKGMLEAFF
clone size: .; J gene: TRBJ1-1; CDR3 length: 14; V gene: TRBV6-6; D gene: .; CDR3 DNA: TGTGCCAGCAGTTACTCCTACCCGAACACTGAAGCTTTCTTT; CDR3 protein: CASSYSYPNTEAFF
clone size: .; J gene: TRBJ2-1; CDR3 length: 12; V gene: TRBV18; D gene: .; CDR3 DNA: TGTGCCAGCTCACCAGTGGGGGCCGAGCAGTTCTTC; CDR3 protein: CASSPVGAEQFF
clone size: .; J gene: TRBJ2-1; CDR3 length: 15; V gene: TRBV6-5; D gene: .; CDR3 DNA: TGTGCCAGCAGTTACGATTTCGGACACGGCAATGAGCAGTTCTTC; CDR3 protein: CASSYDFGHGNEQFF
clone size: .; J gene: TRBJ1-5; CDR3 length: 16; V gene: TRBV5-8; D gene: TRBD1; CDR3 DNA: TGTGCCAGCAGCAGCACCGGACAGGCGGATTCGGGGCCCCAGCATTTT; CDR3 protein: CASSSTGQADSGPQHF
clone size: .; J gene: TRBJ2-3; CDR3 length: 12; V gene: TRBV5-1; D gene: TRBD2; CDR3 DNA: TGCGCCAGCAGCCTAGCGGGGGGTACGCAGTATTTT; CDR3 protein: CASSLAGGTQYF